This TCR beta chain appears in the sequencing data of a study of T cell clonotyping in hematopoietic cell transplantation. Study-wide points: Pathologically expanded recipient clonotypes increased progressively from day 30 to day 180 as diversity fell. No sorting was done, leaving CD4 and CD8 contributions mixed.

CDR3 length: 15 residues. Germline values: CDR1 SGDLS, CDR2 YYNGEE. V was trimmed by 3 bases and J by 0 bases, leaving 10 bases between them. The data were produced by immunoSEQ multiplex PCR, yet TCRdb's version contains in-frame clones alone and is incomplete. The profile covers roughly 9,300 clones, with roughly 90% appearing a single time and 30% to 45% taken by the ten largest. About this clone: What it recognizes is unknown.

The sample here was PBMCs, taken 180 days after allogeneic stem cell transplant. The TCR was taken from a human patient who had an allogeneic stem cell transplant, so the T cells may come from the graft donor. The donor label of this sample is uncertain. Some clones in this sample may be carry-over from other donors' samples. The chain combines TRBV9 with TRBJ1-5; maybe TRBD1 (6 bases). DNA for the CDR3: TGTGCCAGCAGCGCACAGGGATATAGCAATCAGCCCCAGCATTTT. Protein sequence: CASSAQGYSNQPQHF.